This entry lists 18 T cell receptor beta chains sequenced from one sample in a study of PD-1 blockade in classical Hodgkin lymphoma. Clones were sequenced by immunoSEQ multiplex PCR, and TCRdb holds only the in-frame ones, with some missing. This table has about 150,000 clones, about 81% appearing once. Every one of the patients relapsed after autologous stem cell transplantation (brentuximab vedotin exposure was variable). The sample here was peripheral blood mononuclear cells (PBMCs), taken before the second cycle of nivolumab. These receptors came from a human donor with classical Hodgkin lymphoma.

The chain is built from TRBV7-5 and TRBJ2-5. TRBV7-5 is assigned pseudogene status. The CDR3 length is 18 residues. The CDR3 DNA sequence: TGTGCCAGAAGCTCCCGACGTGGCCCTCTGACCCTTCAAGAGACCCAGTACTTC. Protein sequence: CARSSRRGPLTLQETQYF.

The chain has TRBV18 and TRBJ2-6; D gene ambiguous. CDR1 is KGHSH, CDR2 LQKENI, per germline. V shed 0 bases and J shed 2 bases, with 2 bases lying between them. CDR3 length: 14 amino acids. CDR3 sequence (DNA): TGTGCCAGCTCACCACCCCCTGGGGCCAACGTCCTGACTTTC. As protein: CASSPPPGANVLTF. The variable domain in full, with the rest retrieved from reference TRBV18 and TRBJ2-6, is NAGVMQNPRHLVRRRGQEARLRCSPMKGHSHVYWYRQLPEEGLKFMVYLQKENIIDESGMPKERFSAEFPKEGPSILRIQQVVRGDSAAYFCASSPPPGANVLTFGAGSRLTVL.

The chain employs TRBV9 and TRBJ2-1; D is uncertain. This CDR3 has 16 amino acids. Germline loops: CDR1 SGDLS, CDR2 YYNGEE. V was trimmed by 4 bases and J by 2 bases, leaving 16 bases between them. CDR3 nucleotide sequence: TGTGCCAGCAGCACCCCCACCGGGCGAGCCTACAATGAGCAGTTCTTC. Translated, it gives CASSTPTGRAYNEQFF.

As concerns this clone: One end of the junction varies from germline; a read error may be responsible. The chain joins TRBV5-1 to TRBJ2-7; 7 positions agree with TRBD2. CDR1 and CDR2 from the germline V gene are SGHRS and YFSETQ. This CDR3 contains 15 residues. The CDR3 spells CASSLGPQRDHEQYF. CDR3 DNA sequence: TGTGCCAGCAGCTTGGGGCCCCAGCGGGACCACGAGCAGTACTTC.

The chain has TRBV10-2 and TRBJ2-3, with 12 bases lining up with TRBD1. The CDR3 is 17 amino acids. With 6 bases clipped from V and 0 bases from J, the junction kept 7 bases outside the gene matches. Germline values: CDR1 WSHSY, CDR2 SAAADI. DNA of the CDR3: TGCGCCAGCAGAGCGTGGGACAGGGGGCGTAGCACAGATACGCAGTATTTT. It yields the protein CASRAWDRGRSTDTQYF.

This clone was found a few times. The gene calls are TRBV7-2 and TRBJ1-2, with a possible D match to TRBD1 (6 bases). Trimming took off 2 bases at V and 5 bases at J, with 12 bases between the two ends. The CDR3 is 14 residues long. Germline V gene data show CDR1 as SGHTA and CDR2 as FQGNSA. The CDR3 DNA reads TGTGCCAGCAGCTTATCGGACAGCTTTTATGGCTACACCTTC. Translated, it gives CASSLSDSFYGYTF.

The chain combines TRBV28 with TRBJ1-3, with 7 bases matching TRBD1. Germline V lookup: CDR1 MDHEN, CDR2 SYDVKM. This CDR3 has 15 residues. Unmatched junction bases numbered 8, after V lost 5 bases and J lost 4 bases. CDR3: CASSPPQGSGNTIYF. The DNA of the CDR3 is TGTGCCAGCAGTCCCCCACAGGGGTCAGGAAACACCATATATTTT.

This rearrangement joins TRBV7-2 to TRBJ2-3; D is tentatively TRBD1 or TRBD2 (6 bases each). CDR1 SGHTA and CDR2 FQGNSA come from the germline V gene. Between the trimmed V and J ends, which lost 0 bases and 7 bases, there was a span of 14 bases. This CDR3 comprises 15 residues. CDR3 protein: CASSLAGGRPHTQYF. The CDR3 nucleotides read TGTGCCAGCAGCTTAGCCGGGGGCCGTCCTCATACGCAGTATTTT.

V gene TRBV6-5 combines with J gene TRBJ2-5; D possibly corresponds to TRBD1 (5 bases). The CDR3 is made up of 14 amino acids. Germline V lookup: CDR1 MNHEY, CDR2 SVGAGI. V was clipped by 0 bases and J by 6 bases, with 11 bases between them. For the CDR3, the DNA is TGTGCCAGCAGTTACTCTGGGGCAGCAAAGACCCAGTACTTC. Protein: CASSYSGAAKTQYF.

The J gene is TRBJ2-5, the V gene TRBV4-2, with 11 nucleotides matching TRBD2. J gave up 1 base and V 1 base, and 8 bases lay outside the gene matches. CDR3 size: 18 residues. The germline gives CDR1 LGHNA, CDR2 YNFKEQ. This CDR3 reads CASSQVAHSGGAQETQYF. The CDR3 region has the DNA TGTGCCAGCAGCCAAGTGGCCCATAGCGGGGGGGCCCAAGAGACCCAGTACTTC.

The chain is built from TRBV5-5 and TRBJ1-2; maybe TRBD1 (5 bases). In germline, CDR1 is SGHKS, CDR2 YYEKEE (reference sequence). This CDR3 has 13 residues. The germline V and J ends were trimmed by 4 bases and 6 bases, with 13 bases remaining between them. In DNA form, the CDR3 reads TGTGCCAGCAGCATGGCCAGGGCTGATGGCTACACCTTC. This codes for CASSMARADGYTF.

The chain joins TRBV6-1 to TRBJ1-2, with a tentative D call TRBD1 (6 bases). This CDR3 is 12 amino acids long. CDR1 and CDR2 (germline): MNHNS, SASEGT. Trimming took off 1 base at V and 13 bases at J, with 13 bases between the two ends. Written as DNA, the CDR3 is TGTGCCAGCAGTGAAGGTGGACAGACCGTCACCTTC. This encodes CASSEGGQTVTF.

A single count supports this clone. The chain recombines TRBV5-3 with TRBJ2-1, with D possibly matching TRBD2 (6 bases). TRBV5-3 is marked as an open reading frame, function uncertain. The length of the CDR3 is 14 residues. V dropped 0 bases and J dropped 11 bases, with 15 bases sitting between them. Here the CDR3 reads CARSLDLRGRKQFF. In DNA, the CDR3 is TGTGCCAGAAGCTTGGATTTGCGGGGCCGAAAGCAGTTCTTC.

The gene calls are TRBV6-5 and TRBJ2-7; D is undetermined. Germline-derived CDR1 and CDR2 are MNHEY and SVGAGI. This CDR3 is built from 11 residues. Trimming cost V 7 bases and J 3 bases, with 7 bases left between them. CDR3 amino acids: CASTGNYEQYF. Here the CDR3 DNA reads TGTGCCAGCACAGGTAACTACGAGCAGTACTTC.

This chain joins TRBV28 and TRBJ1-2; D remains ambiguous. The germline V and J ends were trimmed by 5 bases and 5 bases, with 12 bases remaining between them. CDR1 and CDR2 from the germline V gene are MDHEN and SYDVKM. CDR3 size: 13 residues. CDR3 region: CASSPSIGYGYTF. The CDR3 nucleotides are TGTGCCAGCAGTCCTTCGATCGGGTATGGCTACACCTTC.

The rearrangement links TRBV28 to TRBJ1-2; D is perhaps TRBD1 (6 bases). The V end lost 2 bases, the J end lost 2 bases, and 15 bases lay between the germline ends. CDR1 MDHEN and CDR2 SYDVKM come from the germline V gene. The CDR3 is made up of 16 amino acids. The CDR3 DNA follows: TGTGCCAGCAGTTTACTCCCAGGGCAGGGGAACTATGGCTACACCTTC. This gives the protein CASSLLPGQGNYGYTF.

In its sample, this clone was seen once. The chain links TRBV5-8 to TRBJ2-3; tentatively, D is TRBD2 (7 bases). The V gene's germline CDR1 is SGHTS and CDR2 YDEGEE. V was pared by 4 bases and J by 0 bases, with 12 bases between. The length of the CDR3 is 15 residues. DNA of the CDR3: TGTGCCAGCAGCCCACGGGGGGCTAGCACAGATACGCAGTATTTT. This gives the protein CASSPRGASTDTQYF.

The chain has TRBV25-1 and TRBJ1-4; D may be TRBD1 (6 bases). Germline V gene sequence: CDR1 MGHDK, CDR2 SYGVNS. CDR3 length: 15 amino acids. Trimming took off 2 bases at V and 4 bases at J, with 11 bases between the two ends. CDR3: CASSEPGAHNEKLFF. Here the CDR3 DNA reads TGTGCCAGCAGTGAACCGGGGGCTCATAATGAAAAACTGTTTTTT.